This TCR beta chain was recovered during a study of T cell responses to AZD1222 COVID-19 vaccine. Study information: Analysis merged second doses at about 4 or about 12 weeks. Study outcomes and limitations: Researchers took repertoire samples only after the peak T cell response had come. Baseline testing showed seropositivity in only six AZD1222 recipients. The study reported that nearly half of spike-specific TCRs target unmutated variant regions.

Turning to this clone: Its target is not known.

TCRdb keeps only in-frame clones here, not all; method: immunoSEQ multiplex PCR. The data hold some 120,000 clones, with 80% to 90% observed a single time. Germline V gives CDR1 LNHNV, CDR2 YYDKDF (reference sequence). Trimming removed 0 bases from V and 7 bases from J, with 9 bases in between. The CDR3 covers 13 residues. This chain uses TRBV15 with TRBJ1-1; TRBD1 might be the D (6 bases). This TCR was sampled from an adult in good health. Sequenced here: peripheral blood, sampled on day 0 of AZD1222 vaccination. The DNA for the CDR3 is TGTGCCACCAGCAGAGACGACAGGAATGAAGCTTTCTTT. It translates to CATSRDDRNEAFF. Full variable domain (remainder filled in from reference TRBV15 and TRBJ1-1): DAMVIQNPRYQVTQFGKPVTLSCSQTLNHNVMYWYQQKSSQAPKLLFHYYDKDFNNEADTPDNFQSRRPNTSFCFLDIRSPGLGDTAMYLCATSRDDRNEAFFGQGTRLTVV.